A selection of T cell receptor beta chains follows, all from one sample in a study of blood T cell repertoires in COVID-19. Sequenced by immunoSEQ multiplex PCR; TCRdb stores in-frame clones only, minus some. The sample lists 98,000 or so clones, around 84% occurring once. The sample consisted of peripheral blood. All receptors derive from a man in his sixties with acute or convalescent COVID-19. Each CDR3 is given without its conserved first and last residue. Each record gives: V gene, clone size, J gene, CDR3 protein. Size is stated for part of the rows, as once, few or many counts, or as a class when the clone is expanded.

TRBV5-8	.	TRBJ1-2	ASSAPGTGNYGYT
TRBV18	once	TRBJ1-1	ASSPPAGEGNTEAF
TRBV6-4	.	TRBJ1-5	ASSEVTGGKPQH
TRBV29-1	.	TRBJ1-3	SVEIGGGNTIY
TRBV29-1	.	TRBJ2-6	SVGSGRVSGANVLT
TRBV6-5	.	TRBJ2-5	ASSYGQGRRETQY
TRBV6-5	.	TRBJ2-2	ASTRQGRGTGELF
TRBV19	.	TRBJ2-1	ASSILSSGVGSYNEQF
TRBV10-1	.	TRBJ2-2	ASSVRESGGVFGELF
TRBV9	.	TRBJ2-5	ASSVDGTSGGETQY
TRBV14	.	TRBJ2-1	ASSSGGSGVYNEQF
TRBV20-1	.	TRBJ2-2	SASRGGKGTGELF
TRBV30	.	TRBJ1-2	AWRRDRGQVGYT
TRBV6-5	once	TRBJ2-1	ASWGLVSNEQF
TRBV5-1	.	TRBJ1-6	ASSPGQGVWNSPLH
TRBV9	.	TRBJ1-5	ASSVESTSNQPQH
TRBV19	.	TRBJ1-5	ASSAARVQPQH
TRBV3-1/TRBV3-2	.	TRBJ2-7	ASSQRAKAQY
TRBV29-1	.	TRBJ2-5	SVLTGRETQY
TRBV5-1	.	TRBJ2-3	ASSLQGTSGRLGTDTQY
TRBV11-1	.	TRBJ1-2	ASSLERQVGYT
TRBV5-5	.	TRBJ2-1	ASSLRLTSSYNEQF
TRBV7-6	.	TRBJ2-1	ASSRPGLAGVGEQF
TRBV28	.	TRBJ2-4	ASSSYSGTGFGIQY
TRBV20-1	.	TRBJ2-1	SASYKSTYNEQF
TRBV29-1	few	TRBJ1-1	SVAGNRPEAF
TRBV11-2	.	TRBJ2-2	ASSSDRGELF
TRBV3-1/TRBV3-2	once	TRBJ2-5	ASSPGGSQETQY
TRBV4-1	once	TRBJ2-1	ASSQDTEYEQF
TRBV5-4	.	TRBJ2-1	ASSLGRTGIINEQF
TRBV5-1	.	TRBJ2-2	ASSLDGRDTGELF
TRBV5-8	.	TRBJ2-4	ASSRKGSSDYIQY
TRBV5-6	.	TRBJ2-7	ASSLASGGTQYEQY
TRBV6-5	.	TRBJ1-1	ASRPGQGTEAF
TRBV7-8	.	TRBJ1-3	ASSPLGGATSGNTIY
TRBV28	.	TRBJ1-5	ASTLGGDAVTQH
TRBV28	.	TRBJ1-5	ASSDRDRGRGQPQH
TRBV11-2	.	TRBJ2-7	ASSFLAGGPYEQY
TRBV3-1/TRBV3-2	once	TRBJ2-1	ASSRQATSANNEQF
TRBV28	.	TRBJ2-5	ASSLGGLQETQY
TRBV5-6	.	TRBJ2-3	ASSSSGTGGTDTQY
TRBV11-2	.	TRBJ1-3	ASSSGEIGNTIY
TRBV24-1	.	TRBJ2-3	ATSDPLAGAVDTQY